Each of the 11 T cell receptor beta chains below was sequenced from the same sample in a study of shared clonotypes between healthy human individuals. Sequencing used immunoSEQ multiplex PCR; TCRdb keeps in-frame clones, though not all of them. Found here are a few million clones, more than 85% of them singletons; the top ten hold approximately 0.4%. Sample: naive CD4+ T cells from PBMCs. Subset specified: CD45RA+ positively selected. The source of these receptors is a man younger than 30 in good health. Some clones in this sample may be carry-over from other donors' samples.

This clone was seen only once. This chain joins TRBV5-1 and TRBJ2-3, with TRBD2 matching over 9 bases. The germline V gene has CDR1 SGHRS and CDR2 YFSETQ. Trimming at V came to 4 bases and at J to 0 bases, leaving 15 bases not matched to a gene. The CDR3 contains 19 residues. The CDR3 sequence is CASSPYIFGGRASTDTQYF. The CDR3 DNA reads TGCGCCAGCAGCCCCTATATTTTTGGCGGGAGGGCCAGCACAGATACGCAGTATTTT.

V is TRBV10-3 and J is TRBJ1-1; 7 positions agree with TRBD1. The CDR3 has 12 amino acids. The J segment lost 0 bases and the V segment lost 8 bases, leaving 0 bases of the junction unmatched. CDR1 ENHRY and CDR2 SYGVKD come from the germline V gene. This chain's CDR3 is CAIGQVNTEAFF. DNA of the CDR3: TGTGCCATCGGACAGGTGAACACTGAAGCTTTCTTT.

This chain joins TRBV10-3 and TRBJ2-7; weak D call: TRBD1 (6 bases). Germline V gives CDR1 ENHRY, CDR2 SYGVKD. V shed 3 bases and J shed 0 bases, with 15 bases lying between them. CDR3 size: 16 residues. This CDR3 is CAISEAPGQSSYEQYF. In nucleotides, the CDR3 is TGTGCCATCAGTGAAGCCCCGGGACAAAGCTCCTACGAGCAGTACTTC.

The genes are TRBV6-6 and TRBJ1-5; D is unclear. CDR1 is MNHNY, CDR2 SVGAGI, per germline (reference sequence). This CDR3 has 12 amino acids. Deletions cut 4 bases from V and 9 bases from J, with 10 bases between. CDR3: CASSSPTGPQHF. The CDR3 DNA sequence: TGTGCCAGCAGTTCCCCAACGGGGCCCCAGCATTTT.

This clone occurred once. The rearrangement uses TRBV7-2 and TRBJ1-4; D is undetermined. The CDR3 is made up of 14 amino acids. The germline V gene has CDR1 SGHTA and CDR2 FQGNSA. Trimming left V 0 bases short and J 7 bases short, with 9 bases between. CDR3 nucleotide sequence: TGTGCCAGCAGCTTAGCAGGGTGGTTTGAAAAACTGTTTTTT. Its translation is CASSLAGWFEKLFF. Full variable domain (rest looked up from reference TRBV7-2 and TRBJ1-4): GAGVSQSPSNKVTEKGKDVELRCDPISGHTALYWYRQSLGQGLEFLIYFQGNSAPDKSGLPSDRFSAERTGGSVSTLTIQRTQQEDSAVYLCASSLAGWFEKLFFGSGTQLSVL.

The J gene is TRBJ2-1, the V gene TRBV30, with D possibly being TRBD2 (7 bases). V was shortened by 4 bases and J by 6 bases, with 19 bases between the two germline ends. CDR1 and CDR2 (germline): GTSNPN, SVGIG (reference sequence). This CDR3 contains 15 residues. The DNA of the CDR3 is TGTGCCTGGACGAGACGGTTAGGGGGGGGCAATGAGCAGTTCTTC. Translation gives CAWTRRLGGGNEQFF. The whole variable domain, remainder taken from reference TRBV30 and TRBJ2-1, is SQTIHQWPATLVQPVGSPLSLECTVEGTSNPNLYWYRQAAGRGLQLLFYSVGIGQISSEVPQNLSASRPQDRQFILSSKKLLLSDSGFYLCAWTRRLGGGNEQFFGPGTRLTVL.

The rearrangement uses TRBV7-3 and TRBJ2-1, with TRBD2 matching 7 bases. J gave up 2 bases and V 4 bases, and 8 bases lay outside the gene matches. Per the germline V gene, CDR1 is SGHTA and CDR2 is FQGTGA. The CDR3 is 16 residues long. The CDR3 DNA sequence: TGTGCCAGCAGCTCCTCGGGGGGAGGCACCTACAATGAGCAGTTCTTC. This encodes CASSSSGGGTYNEQFF.

This chain uses TRBV7-8 with TRBJ2-6; 11 bases are shared with TRBD2. The V gene end was trimmed by 5 bases and the J gene end by 4 bases; junction bases not matched to a gene: 16. The CDR3 length is 20 residues. Germline CDR1 reads SGHVS; CDR2 reads FQNEAQ. Here the CDR3 reads CASSQTSGKLGGSGANVLTF. CDR3 bases: TGTGCCAGCAGCCAGACTAGCGGGAAGCTAGGGGGGTCCGGGGCCAACGTCCTGACTTTC.

The gene calls are TRBV7-8 and TRBJ1-1; TRBD1 is a possible D gene (6 bases). Germline lookup yields CDR1 SGHVS and CDR2 FQNEAQ. The CDR3 consists of 15 residues. V was pared by 1 base and J by 5 bases, with 14 bases between. CDR3 sequence reads: CASSLVRDTRTEAFF. CDR3 sequence (DNA): TGTGCCAGCAGCTTAGTGAGGGACACCCGAACTGAAGCTTTCTTT.

V and J are TRBV5-1 and TRBJ2-5; D tentatively fits TRBD1 or TRBD2 (5 bases each). Germline loops: CDR1 SGHRS, CDR2 YFSETQ. This CDR3 is 16 amino acids long. V gave up 0 bases and J gave up 4 bases, with 16 bases separating them. CDR3 amino acids: CASSLANLGVGETQYF. In DNA form, the CDR3 reads TGCGCCAGCAGCTTGGCCAATTTGGGGGTGGGAGAGACCCAGTACTTC. Filled out from reference TRBV5-1 and TRBJ2-5, the complete variable domain reads KAGVTQTPRYLIKTRGQQVTLSCSPISGHRSVSWYQQTPGQGLQFLFEYFSETQRNKGNFPGRFSGRQFSNSRSEMNVSTLELGDSALYLCASSLANLGVGETQYFGPGTRLLVL.

The rearrangement uses TRBV18 and TRBJ1-2; D gene uncertain. Germline V gene lookup returns CDR1 KGHSH and CDR2 LQKENI. The CDR3 sequence is 15 residues long. Trimming left V 3 bases short and J 2 bases short, with 13 bases between. CDR3 residues: CASSPSPGKNYGYTF. Written as DNA, the CDR3 is TGTGCCAGCTCACCCTCACCGGGGAAGAACTATGGCTACACCTTC.